The 12 T cell receptor beta chains given below trace back to one sample, sequenced in a study of T cells expressing NK-cell markers. From the 5' RACE reads, TCRdb lists one entry per CDR3 protein and no DNA. This repertoire includes 350,000 to 500,000 distinct CDR3 sequences. Input material: blood T cells: a sorted CD56 or NKG2C T cell subset, CD4+ or CD8+ T cells, or bulk PBMC T cells (not recorded which). These receptors all come from a woman aged 18-70 years in good health.

The V gene is TRBV7-2, the J gene TRBJ2-5; lacking DNA, the TRBD1 call made by TCRdb goes unchecked. This CDR3 is 14 amino acids long. Looked up from germline, CDR1 is SGHTA and CDR2 is FQGNSA. Here the CDR3 reads CASNYRQIQETQYF. Full variable domain (rest looked up from reference TRBV7-2 and TRBJ2-5): GAGVSQSPSNKVTEKGKDVELRCDPISGHTALYWYRQSLGQGLEFLIYFQGNSAPDKSGLPSDRFSAERTGGSVSTLTIQRTQQEDSAVYLCASNYRQIQETQYFGPGTRLLVL.

V gene TRBV12-3 or TRBV12-4 combines with J gene TRBJ2-4; as DNA is missing, the TRBD2 call by TCRdb cannot be tested. This CDR3 has 15 residues. CDR3 region: CATRRGLLAKNIQYF.

The chain links TRBV12-3 or TRBV12-4 to TRBJ1-2; as DNA is missing, the TRBD1 call by TCRdb cannot be tested. This CDR3 has 16 amino acids. The CDR3 is CASSLRGQGAQGGYTF.

The CDR3 protein is CAWSTVPGQGLFF. This chain links TRBV30 with TRBJ1-4; TCRdb proposes TRBD1, but this gene call is untestable without DNA. CDR1 is GTSNPN, CDR2 SVGIG, per germline (reference sequence). This CDR3 is built from 13 residues.

The chain recombines TRBV12-3 or TRBV12-4 with TRBJ1-3. CDR3 length equals 18 residues. CDR3 in amino acids: CASILGGFGTSWQNTIYF.

The rearrangement joins TRBV19 to TRBJ2-3; TCRdb selects TRBD1, and the lack of DNA leaves this call unchecked. The CDR3 has 15 residues. Per the germline V gene, CDR1 is LNHDA and CDR2 is SQIVND (reference sequence). The CDR3 region is CASSILTGSTDTQYF.

The rearrangement joins TRBV10-3 to TRBJ1-2; lacking DNA, the TRBD1 call made by TCRdb goes unchecked. CDR1 is ENHRY, CDR2 SYGVKD, per germline. CDR3 size: 15 residues. CDR3: CAISSGTGGSSGYTF.

This chain joins TRBV4-2 and TRBJ1-4; with no DNA, the TCRdb D assignment of TRBD1 cannot be verified. Germline values: CDR1 LGHNA, CDR2 YNFKEQ. The CDR3 has 17 residues. CDR3 sequence reads: CASSQSRGRLVNEKLFF.

This sequence joins TRBV20-1 and TRBJ2-3; TCRdb designates TRBD1, a call that cannot be tested without DNA. Germline CDR1 and CDR2: DFQATT and SNEGSKA (reference sequence). This CDR3 spans 16 amino acids. The CDR3 region is CSATRQEVSRTDTQYF.

The chain links TRBV7-2 to TRBJ2-3; TCRdb gives TRBD2 as the D gene, but with no DNA this cannot be confirmed. Germline V gene data show CDR1 as SGHTA and CDR2 as FQGNSA. The CDR3 is made up of 16 amino acids. The CDR3 reads CASSVLAGGPRDTQYF.

This chain joins TRBV4-2 and TRBJ2-1; without DNA, the TCRdb call of TRBD2 cannot be checked. Per the germline V gene, CDR1 is LGHNA and CDR2 is YNFKEQ. The CDR3 contains 18 residues. CDR3 loop: CASSQDRPGTSGHNEQFF.

This chain links TRBV12-3 or TRBV12-4 with TRBJ2-4; TCRdb selects TRBD1, and the lack of DNA leaves this call unchecked. The CDR3 has 16 amino acids. CDR3 protein: CASIQGGGGGLNIQYF.